The 28 T cell receptor beta chains reported below all come from one sample, sequenced in a study of blood T cell repertoires in COVID-19. Some clones are missing from TCRdb's copy, which holds only in-frame ones; the method was immunoSEQ multiplex PCR. In the table there are under 20,000 clones, around nine tenths of which are singletons. The sequenced material came from peripheral blood. These receptors were collected from a human donor with active COVID-19. The donor label of this sample is uncertain.

The rearrangement uses TRBV4-1 and TRBJ2-2; TRBD2 aligns across 10 bases. There are 15 residues in the CDR3. J lost 6 bases, V lost 5 bases, and 6 bases had no gene match. CDR1 and CDR2 (germline): MGHRA, YSYEKL. CDR3 in DNA: TGCGCCAGCAGCTCGCCTAGCGGGAGTGCCGGGGAGCTGTTTTTT. Protein: CASSSPSGSAGELFF.

V usage is TRBV15 and J usage is TRBJ2-7; D unclear. V was trimmed by 0 bases and J by 3 bases, leaving 9 bases between them. Germline values: CDR1 LNHNV, CDR2 YYDKDF (reference sequence). The CDR3 contains 14 residues. DNA of the CDR3: TGTGCCACCAGCAGAGATCCCCGGAGCTACGAGCAGTACTTC. Amino acid sequence: CATSRDPRSYEQYF.

The V call is TRBV4-3, the J call TRBJ2-2; 10 bases align to TRBD2. The CDR3 has 16 amino acids. Losses at the gene ends were 4 bases for V and 7 bases for J; bases not matched to a gene: 9. Germline CDR1 reads LGHNA; CDR2 reads YSLEER. The CDR3: CASSPRAAGGNGELFF. In DNA, the CDR3 is TGCGCCAGCAGCCCCCGGGCAGCGGGAGGGAACGGGGAGCTGTTTTTT.

The chain recombines TRBV18 with TRBJ2-2; 8 bases line up with TRBD1. This CDR3 is built from 16 residues. Germline trimming cut 3 bases from V and 3 bases from J; bases unmatched to any gene: 6. CDR1 and CDR2 from the germline V gene are KGHSH and LQKENI. The CDR3 is CASSPRTGSDTGELFF. Here the CDR3 DNA reads TGTGCCAGCTCACCCAGGACAGGGAGCGACACCGGGGAGCTGTTTTTT.

The rearrangement joins TRBV5-5 to TRBJ1-1, with D hard to call. This CDR3 has 13 residues. The germline CDR1 and CDR2 sequences are SGHKS and YYEKEE (reference sequence). Trimming left V 1 base short and J 3 bases short, with 7 bases between. CDR3 region: CASSLKADTEAFF. The CDR3 coding sequence is TGTGCCAGCAGCTTGAAAGCGGACACTGAAGCTTTCTTT.

The chain carries TRBV5-6 and TRBJ2-7; a weak D match, TRBD2 (6 bases). V was cut by 4 bases and J by 0 bases, with 14 bases left in between. The CDR3 consists of 15 residues. Per germline, CDR1 SGHDT and CDR2 YYEEEE. The DNA for the CDR3 is TGTGCCAGCAGCCGGATAGCGGTGGGCTCCTACGAGCAGTACTTC. It codes for CASSRIAVGSYEQYF.

The chain combines TRBV6-1 with TRBJ1-5; 7 positions agree with TRBD1. Trimming removed 3 bases from V and 3 bases from J; junction bases left unmatched: 2. Germline-derived CDR1 and CDR2 are MNHNS and SASEGT. CDR3 length equals 14 residues. The CDR3 loop reads CASSDGQVNQPQHF. DNA of the CDR3: TGTGCCAGCAGTGACGGACAGGTCAATCAGCCCCAGCATTTT.

This clone was picked up one time. CDR3 in DNA: TGTGCCAGTAGTATAGGCCGCGTGGGCTACACCTTC. Protein sequence: CASSIGRVGYTF. The chain links TRBV19 to TRBJ1-2; D is uncertain. V gave up 1 base and J gave up 8 bases, with 8 bases separating them. This CDR3 contains 12 residues. From germline, CDR1 is LNHDA and CDR2 SQIVND (reference sequence). The whole variable domain, remainder taken from reference TRBV19 and TRBJ1-2, is DGGITQSPKYLFRKEGQNVTLSCEQNLNHDAMYWYRQDPGQGLRLIYYSQIVNDFQKGDIAEGYSVSREKKESFPLTVTSAQKNPTAFYLCASSIGRVGYTFGSGTRLTVV.

The chain employs TRBV6-1 and TRBJ2-5, with 8 bases aligning to TRBD2. Trimming cost V 0 bases and J 4 bases; bases outside gene matches: 7. The CDR3 runs to 16 residues. The V gene's germline CDR1 is MNHNS and CDR2 SASEGT. CDR3 sequence reads: CASSEALAGGGETQYF. DNA for the CDR3: TGTGCCAGCAGTGAAGCGTTGGCGGGAGGAGGAGAGACCCAGTACTTC.

CDR3: CASSPPRGSNQPQHF. In DNA form, the CDR3 reads TGTGCCAGCAGCCCCCCCAGGGGTAGCAATCAGCCCCAGCATTTT. The V and J genes are TRBV28 and TRBJ1-5; possibly TRBD1 for D (6 bases). The CDR3 consists of 15 residues. Germline V gives CDR1 MDHEN, CDR2 SYDVKM. V lost 6 bases and J lost 0, with 12 bases in between.

This clone has just one count. The rearrangement links TRBV30 to TRBJ2-3, with 7 bases fitting TRBD1. Germline V lookup: CDR1 GTSNPN, CDR2 SVGIG (reference sequence). The CDR3 is 14 residues long. V lost 3 bases to trimming and J lost 1 base; unmatched junction nucleotides: 4. The CDR3 protein is CAWSGDSRTDTQYF. CDR3 in DNA: TGTGCCTGGAGCGGGGACAGTCGCACAGATACGCAGTATTTT.

The chain uses TRBV5-4 and TRBJ1-1; D is unresolved. The CDR3 consists of 12 residues. The V gene's germline CDR1 is SGHNT and CDR2 YYREEE (reference sequence). V lost 4 bases, J lost 7 bases, and 11 bases lay in between. The CDR3 bases are TGTGCCAGCAGCCGTTTGAGGGATGAAGCTTTCTTT. Translation: CASSRLRDEAFF.

The V and J genes are TRBV7-8 and TRBJ2-7; 7 positions agree with TRBD1. From germline, CDR1 is SGHVS and CDR2 FQNEAQ. CDR3 length: 15 amino acids. The J segment lost 0 bases and the V segment lost 5 bases, leaving 7 bases of the junction unmatched. In nucleotides, the CDR3 is TGTGCCAGCAGCATTCGACAGGGACCCTCCTACGAGCAGTACTTC. Translated: CASSIRQGPSYEQYF.

The count of this clone is one. This chain connects TRBV6-5 to TRBJ2-5; no firm D call. The V end was cut by 4 bases, the J end by 4 bases, with 19 bases between. Per germline, CDR1 MNHEY and CDR2 SVGAGI. This CDR3 has 16 residues. The CDR3 reads CASSLSLWLVSETQYF. The CDR3, as DNA: TGTGCCAGCAGTTTGAGTCTGTGGCTAGTATCAGAGACCCAGTACTTC.

The chain uses TRBV7-2 and TRBJ2-7; the match to TRBD1 covers 7 bases. The CDR3 contains 14 residues. The germline V gene encodes CDR1 SGHTA and CDR2 FQGNSA. The J segment lost 1 base and the V segment lost 5 bases, leaving 5 bases of the junction unmatched. The CDR3 DNA sequence: TGTGCCAGCAGCCCGGACAGGTATTCCTACGAGCAGTACTTC. Its protein product is CASSPDRYSYEQYF. The complete variable domain, with remaining parts taken from reference TRBV7-2 and TRBJ2-7, reads GAGVSQSPSNKVTEKGKDVELRCDPISGHTALYWYRQSLGQGLEFLIYFQGNSAPDKSGLPSDRFSAERTGGSVSTLTIQRTQQEDSAVYLCASSPDRYSYEQYFGPGTRLTVT.

The CDR3 DNA sequence: TGCAGCGTTGGCCTGGAGGCCTACAATGAGCAGTTCTTC. It codes for CSVGLEAYNEQFF. V and J are TRBV29-1 and TRBJ2-1, with D maybe TRBD2 (5 bases). Trimming shortened V by 4 bases and J by 2 bases, and 9 bases separated the two germline ends. The CDR3 contains 13 residues. The germline V gene has CDR1 SQVTM and CDR2 ANQGSEA.

The gene calls are TRBV5-1 and TRBJ2-1; D possibly corresponds to TRBD1 (7 bases). Per germline, CDR1 SGHRS and CDR2 YFSETQ. The germline V and J ends were trimmed by 0 bases and 4 bases, with 11 bases remaining between them. The CDR3 extends over 15 amino acids. Written as DNA, the CDR3 is TGCGCCAGCAGCTTGGGGCAGGGGGGTTACAATGAGCAGTTCTTC. Amino acid sequence: CASSLGQGGYNEQFF.

This clone was seen a few times. In DNA form, the CDR3 reads TGTGCCAGCAGAGAAAGGGGGCCCCAGCCCCAGCATTTT. Translating it yields CASRERGPQPQHF. This rearrangement joins TRBV12-3 or TRBV12-4 to TRBJ1-5, with 7 nucleotides matching TRBD1. The CDR3 contains 13 residues. V lost 6 bases and J lost 7; bases outside the gene matches: 6.

The chain couples TRBV7-9 to TRBJ1-1, with D maybe TRBD1 (5 bases). CDR3 length: 15 residues. Germline CDR1 SEHNR, CDR2 FQNEAQ (reference sequence). V lost 7 bases, J lost 1 base, and 16 bases lay in between. The CDR3 sequence is CASNSRVGENTEAFF. The DNA of the CDR3 is TGTGCCAGCAACAGCCGGGTAGGGGAGAACACTGAAGCTTTCTTT. Combining the CDR3 with reference TRBV7-9 and TRBJ1-1 gives the whole variable domain DTGVSQNPRHKITKRGQNVTFRCDPISEHNRLYWYRQTLGQGPEFLTYFQNEAQLEKSRLLSDRFSAERPKGSFSTLEIQRTEQGDSAMYLCASNSRVGENTEAFFGQGTRLTVV.

The rearrangement uses TRBV5-1 and TRBJ2-3; 12 bases are a match to TRBD2. The J segment lost 2 bases and the V segment lost 4 bases, leaving 5 bases of the junction unmatched. CDR3 size: 16 residues. Germline V gene lookup returns CDR1 SGHRS and CDR2 YFSETQ. CDR3 DNA: TGCGCCAGCAGCAGAGGGACTAGCGGGTCCACAGATACGCAGTATTTT. Translating it yields CASSRGTSGSTDTQYF. The full variable domain, rest sourced from reference TRBV5-1 and TRBJ2-3, is KAGVTQTPRYLIKTRGQQVTLSCSPISGHRSVSWYQQTPGQGLQFLFEYFSETQRNKGNFPGRFSGRQFSNSRSEMNVSTLELGDSALYLCASSRGTSGSTDTQYFGPGTRLTVL.

This sequence joins TRBV29-1 and TRBJ2-7, with 10 bases lining up with TRBD1. CDR3 size: 15 residues. Germline CDR1 SQVTM, CDR2 ANQGSEA. The ends lost 4 bases at V and 2 bases at J; junction bases unmatched: 8. The CDR3 sequence is CSVAVPDRGTYEQYF. The DNA of the CDR3 is TGCAGCGTTGCAGTCCCGGACAGGGGGACCTACGAGCAGTACTTC.

The chain recombines TRBV19 with TRBJ2-7, with a weak D call TRBD2 (6 bases). The CDR3 spans 15 residues. Per germline, CDR1 LNHDA and CDR2 SQIVND (reference sequence). Trimming stripped 6 bases from V and 1 base from J, with 16 bases between. The CDR3 reads CASSFGGSGSYEQYF. The CDR3 nucleotides read TGTGCCAGTAGCTTCGGTGGTAGCGGTTCCTACGAGCAGTACTTC.

The CDR3 sequence: CASSPPGQGSSEAFF. As DNA, the CDR3 is TGTGCCAGCAGTCCTCCGGGACAGGGCAGCTCTGAAGCTTTCTTT. The genes are TRBV28 and TRBJ1-1, with TRBD1 matching 9 bases. The CDR3 contains 15 residues. Looked up from germline, CDR1 is MDHEN and CDR2 is SYDVKM. V dropped 5 bases and J dropped 6; count of bases not matched to a gene: 10.

The CDR3 DNA follows: TGTGCCAGCAGCTTCGGGTCGAGCGGGAGGACAGATACGCAGTATTTT. The encoded protein is CASSFGSSGRTDTQYF. V and J are TRBV11-3 and TRBJ2-3, with TRBD2 matching over 9 bases. CDR1 is SGHNT and CDR2 is YENEEA in the germline V gene. V dropped 3 bases and J dropped 3; count of bases not matched to a gene: 7. This CDR3 is 16 amino acids long.

The rearrangement links TRBV13 to TRBJ2-1, with 14 bases lining up with TRBD2. J lost 5 bases, V lost 5 bases, and 11 bases had no gene match. The CDR3 contains 18 residues. CDR1 and CDR2 from the germline V gene are PRHDT and FYEKMQ (reference sequence). This CDR3 reads CASSRRTGTSGSNNEQFF. The CDR3 DNA reads as TGTGCCAGCAGCCGGAGAACCGGGACTAGCGGGAGTAACAATGAGCAGTTCTTC.

The chain is built from TRBV29-1 and TRBJ2-1; the D gene is possibly TRBD1 (5 bases). The CDR3 spans 11 residues. Germline V gene sequence: CDR1 SQVTM, CDR2 ANQGSEA. Trimming left V 7 bases short and J 8 bases short, with 12 bases between. CDR3 DNA: TGCAGCGCCCCTGGGGCTTATGAGCAGTTCTTC. It encodes CSAPGAYEQFF.

This sequence joins TRBV5-1 and TRBJ2-7; D might be TRBD1 (5 bases). With 4 bases removed from V and 0 bases from J, the gap between germline ends came to 17 bases. The CDR3 has 16 amino acids. CDR1 is SGHRS and CDR2 is YFSETQ in the germline V gene. CDR3 DNA: TGCGCCAGCAGCCAAAGCCAGGGCAGTAGCTCCTACGAGCAGTACTTC. This encodes CASSQSQGSSSYEQYF.

The J gene is TRBJ2-7, the V gene TRBV7-2; D is undetermined. V was clipped by 8 bases and J by 6 bases, with 14 bases between them. The germline gives CDR1 SGHTA, CDR2 FQGNSA. This CDR3 has 12 residues. The DNA of the CDR3 is TGTGCCAGCCGACACCCCCCACGCGAGCAGTACTTC. Translating gives CASRHPPREQYF.